The 13 T cell receptor beta chains below were found in one sample sequenced in a study of T-cell memory formation after mild COVID-19. Using its own MiXCR run on the 5' RACE reads, TCRdb lists one record per CDR3 protein. The data show 170,000 or so distinct CDR3 sequences, about a fifth seen once. Sequences were obtained from PBMCs or a T cell subset sorted from them (not recorded which). Receptor source: an adult woman who had mild COVID-19 (a few samples of this study predate the infection). Cell type and time point are not known.

The gene calls are TRBV29-1 and TRBJ2-1; D may be TRBD1 (5 bases). The CDR3 loop spans 13 amino acids. Germline-derived CDR1 and CDR2 are SQVTM and ANQGSEA. The V end was cut by 4 bases, the J end by 8 bases, with 15 bases between. DNA for the CDR3: TGCAGCGTTGTGGGGCAGAAATGGGATGAGCAGTTCTTC. This translates into CSVVGQKWDEQFF.

This clonotype was seen a few times. The CDR3 DNA sequence: TGTGCCAGCAGCTCTAGTGGTGCTGAGCAGTTCTTC. Protein product: CASSSSGAEQFF. The chain couples TRBV7-9 to TRBJ2-1; D uncertain. CDR3 length: 12 amino acids. The germline gives CDR1 SEHNR, CDR2 FQNEAQ (reference sequence). V lost 4 bases and J lost 9, with 10 bases in between. Complete variable domain (other parts from reference TRBV7-9 and TRBJ2-1): DTGVSQNPRHKITKRGQNVTFRCDPISEHNRLYWYRQTLGQGPEFLTYFQNEAQLEKSRLLSDRFSAERPKGSFSTLEIQRTEQGDSAMYLCASSSSGAEQFFGPGTRLTVL.

The V call is TRBV7-3, the J call TRBJ1-6; the D is unclear. The CDR3 runs 13 residues. The V and J ends lost 5 bases and 7 bases respectively, with 9 bases between them. Germline CDR1 is SGHTA and CDR2 is FQGTGA. The CDR3 region has the DNA TGTGCCAGCAGCCCCGGGGAAAATTCACCCCTCCACTTT. Translating it yields CASSPGENSPLHF.

This clonotype has just a few counts. The V gene is TRBV6-4, the J gene TRBJ2-7; 8 nucleotides line up with TRBD1. CDR3 size: 15 residues. CDR1 MRHNA and CDR2 SNTAGT come from the germline V gene. V shed 4 bases and J 0 bases; nucleotides not matched to a gene: 5. The CDR3, as DNA: TGTGCCAGCAGTGTGACAGGGGATAGCTCCTACGAGCAGTACTTC. Encoded protein: CASSVTGDSSYEQYF.

This chain links TRBV7-8 with TRBJ2-5, with 12 bases aligning to TRBD2. The junction had 2 bases not matched to a gene; V was cut back by 3 bases and J by 3 bases. CDR3 size: 15 residues. The germline V gene has CDR1 SGHVS and CDR2 FQNEAQ. CDR3 amino acids: CASSFRTSGKETQYF. Written as DNA, the CDR3 is TGTGCCAGCAGCTTCCGGACTAGCGGGAAAGAGACCCAGTACTTC.

The chain joins TRBV19 to TRBJ1-1; D gene uncertain. Germline assignment: CDR1 LNHDA and CDR2 SQIVND (reference sequence). V was cut by 5 bases and J by 1 base, with 11 bases left in between. The CDR3 extends over 14 amino acids. The CDR3 nucleotides read TGTGCCAGTAGTTTCCGGACGGCGAACACTGAAGCTTTCTTT. Encoded protein: CASSFRTANTEAFF.

This clonotype occurred a few times. This CDR3 is CASSRRDGYNEQFF. CDR3 sequence (DNA): TGTGCCAGCTCACGCCGGGACGGCTACAATGAGCAGTTCTTC. The chain joins TRBV18 to TRBJ2-1; tentatively, D is TRBD1 or TRBD2 (5 bases each). V was clipped by 4 bases and J by 3 bases, with 10 bases between them. The CDR3 is 14 amino acids. Per germline, CDR1 KGHSH and CDR2 LQKENI.

This clonotype was detected a few times. The chain joins TRBV9 to TRBJ1-2; the D gene is possibly TRBD1 (6 bases). V was trimmed by 0 bases and J by 8 bases, leaving 20 bases between them. This CDR3 has 16 amino acids. Germline CDR1 is SGDLS and CDR2 is YYNGEE. The CDR3 sequence is CASSVDGGGGLGGYTF. The CDR3 nucleotides read TGTGCCAGCAGCGTAGATGGAGGTGGGGGCCTGGGAGGCTACACCTTC.

This clonotype was picked up a small number of times. This chain uses TRBV7-6 with TRBJ2-1; D unclear. The ends were cut back, 1 base at V and 8 bases at J, with 12 bases in the middle. Germline CDR1 is SGHVS and CDR2 is FNYEAQ. The CDR3 covers 14 residues. The DNA of the CDR3 is TGTGCCAGCAGCTTAGGGGTAGAGAGCGATGAGCAGTTCTTC. Amino acid sequence: CASSLGVESDEQFF. The variable domain in full, with the rest retrieved from reference TRBV7-6 and TRBJ2-1, is GAGVSQSPRYKVTKRGQDVALRCDPISGHVSLYWYRQALGQGPEFLTYFNYEAQQDKSGLPNDRFSAERPEGSISTLTIQRTEQRDSAMYRCASSLGVESDEQFFGPGTRLTVL.

This clonotype was detected only a few times. The CDR3 nucleotides are TGTGCCAGCAGCCATTCAGGCAGAAACGAGCAGTACTTC. The encoded protein is CASSHSGRNEQYF. The V gene is TRBV7-9, the J gene TRBJ2-7; D gene ambiguous. With 5 bases removed from V and 5 bases from J, the gap between germline ends came to 13 bases. Per the germline V gene, CDR1 is SEHNR and CDR2 is FQNEAQ (reference sequence). CDR3 length: 13 residues.

This clonotype was seen only a few times. CDR3: CASSLQTSGYEQYF. The CDR3 region has the DNA TGTGCCAGCAGCCTTCAGACTAGCGGCTACGAGCAGTACTTC. This chain joins TRBV14 and TRBJ2-7; the match to TRBD2 covers 9 bases. The V segment lost 4 bases and the J segment 3 bases; nucleotides outside the gene matches: 4. The CDR3 length is 14 residues. The germline V gene encodes CDR1 SGHDN and CDR2 FVKESK.

The chain carries TRBV9 and TRBJ1-2; 9 nucleotides agree with TRBD1. The ends lost 2 bases at V and 4 bases at J; junction bases unmatched: 6. Germline-derived CDR1 and CDR2 are SGDLS and YYNGEE. The CDR3 is 15 residues long. The chain's CDR3 is CASSVTGGASYGYTF. The CDR3 DNA sequence: TGTGCCAGCAGCGTCACAGGGGGCGCGAGCTATGGCTACACCTTC.

This clonotype turned up a few times. The V call is TRBV12-3 or TRBV12-4, the J call TRBJ1-2; D call uncertain. Deletions cut 0 bases from V and 4 bases from J, with 12 bases between. The CDR3 is 15 residues long. The CDR3 is CASSLALGSVYGYTF. As DNA, the CDR3 is TGTGCCAGCAGTTTAGCGCTGGGGAGCGTCTATGGCTACACCTTC.